This is a list of T cell receptor beta chains from one sample in a study of blood T cell repertoires in COVID-19. Method: immunoSEQ multiplex PCR; TCRdb's copy keeps in-frame clones and lacks some. The sample holds approximately 180,000 clones; over 75% are singletons and the top ten take around 3%. Sequenced input: peripheral blood. The receptors were gathered from a man in his sixties with acute or convalescent COVID-19. Both conserved end residues are part of each CDR3. The order of the fields is V gene, J gene, D gene, CDR3 DNA, CDR3 protein. The D gene is left open where the match is weak.

V gene: TRBV4-1; J gene: TRBJ2-1; D gene: TRBD2; CDR3 DNA: TGCGCCAGCAGCCAAGAACTAGCGGGTGCCTCCTACAATGAGCAGTTCTTC; CDR3 protein: CASSQELAGASYNEQFF
V gene: TRBV27; J gene: TRBJ2-1; D gene: TRBD2; CDR3 DNA: TGTGCCAGCAGGGGGTGGGGGACTAGCGAGGACAATGAGCAGTTCTTC; CDR3 protein: CASRGWGTSEDNEQFF
V gene: TRBV6-4; J gene: TRBJ1-1; D gene: TRBD1; CDR3 DNA: TGTGCCAGCACAGAACGTCCGAAACAGGGGGAAGCTAGAGCTTTCTTT; CDR3 protein: CASTERPKQGEARAFF
V gene: TRBV9; J gene: TRBJ2-3; D gene: TRBD2; CDR3 DNA: TGTGCCAGCAGCGTAGCGGCGGGACTAGCGGGGACAGATACGCAGTATTTT; CDR3 protein: CASSVAAGLAGTDTQYF
V gene: TRBV2; J gene: TRBJ2-1; D gene: TRBD2; CDR3 DNA: TGTGCCAGCAGTGTTTCTAGCGGGAGTGCCGGGGAGCAGTTCTTC; CDR3 protein: CASSVSSGSAGEQFF
V gene: TRBV3-1/TRBV3-2; J gene: TRBJ2-2; D gene: -; CDR3 DNA: TGTGCCAGCAGCCAAGGGGCGGGGAACACCGGGGAGCTGTTTTTT; CDR3 protein: CASSQGAGNTGELFF
V gene: TRBV5-1; J gene: TRBJ2-5; D gene: TRBD1; CDR3 DNA: TGCGCCAGCAGCAAGGACAGGGGAGGAGAGACCCAGTACTTC; CDR3 protein: CASSKDRGGETQYF
V gene: TRBV19; J gene: TRBJ1-2; D gene: -; CDR3 DNA: TGTGCCAGTAATAAGGGTCCAGGGGTTGGCGGCTACACCTTC; CDR3 protein: CASNKGPGVGGYTF
V gene: TRBV7-3; J gene: TRBJ2-3; D gene: TRBD2; CDR3 DNA: TGTGCCAGCAGCTTAGGGACTAGCGGGAGTTGGGCAGATACGCAGTATTTT; CDR3 protein: CASSLGTSGSWADTQYF
V gene: TRBV9; J gene: TRBJ2-2; D gene: TRBD1; CDR3 DNA: TGTGCCAGCAGCGTCCCGGGACAGGGAGACACCGGGGAGCTGTTTTTT; CDR3 protein: CASSVPGQGDTGELFF
V gene: TRBV27; J gene: TRBJ1-5; D gene: -; CDR3 DNA: TGTGCCAGCAGTTCCCGAGAGGGAGTGGCTTCGAGTCAGCCCCAGCATTTT; CDR3 protein: CASSSREGVASSQPQHF
V gene: TRBV5-1; J gene: TRBJ2-7; D gene: TRBD2; CDR3 DNA: TGCGCCAGCAGCCCCTGGACTAGCGGAGCTTCCTACGAGCAGTACTTC; CDR3 protein: CASSPWTSGASYEQYF